The source of this TCR beta chain is a study of blood T cell repertoires in COVID-19. Whole-study context: From the United States, Italy and Spain came samples of acute and convalescent COVID-19. PBMCs, B-cell-depleted T cells, or T cells were the source of the cDNA or gDNA that made up the material.

In the authors' methods: Estimation of nucleated cell counts was performed using reference gene primer amplification. Profiling relied on immunoSEQ multiplex PCR, and the TCRdb table lists in-frame clones only, not all of them. The DNA was the basis for D and trimming; V, J and clone size are from that table. The sample records 150,000 to 200,000 clones, 60% to 85% being singletons. After removal of 6 bases from V and 4 bases from J, the junction contained 7 bases not matched to a gene. The CDR3 runs 14 residues. CDR1 is MNHEY and CDR2 is SVGAGI in the germline V gene. This TCR derives from a man in his sixties with acute or convalescent COVID-19. The V gene is TRBV6-5, the J gene TRBJ2-3; 7 positions agree with TRBD1. The sequencing input was peripheral blood. The CDR3 sequence is CASRVTQGADTQYF. The CDR3 nucleotides read TGTGCCAGCAGGGTAACCCAGGGGGCAGATACGCAGTATTTT.